This T cell receptor (beta chain) was found in a study of T cells after yellow fever vaccination. Study in general: SMART-Seq v4 Ultra Low Input served to prepare low-cell-number fractions. The study, taken as a whole, reports: Although most clonotypes did not, a small share appeared in both CD4 and CD8 compartments. Subsequent booster samples again held most clones from primary vaccination (approximately 95% CD4, 85% to 90% CD8).

This clonotype was picked up a small number of times. The antigen is undetermined. This CDR3 spans 13 amino acids. CDR1 is MGHDK and CDR2 is SYGVNS in the germline V gene. V gave up 6 bases and J gave up 7 bases; unmatched junction bases: 4. 5'RACE template switching produced TCR cDNA carrying a universal primer site and UMIs. MiXCR, run by TCRdb on the 5' RACE reads, gives a single entry per CDR3 protein. This repertoire shows around 350,000 distinct CDR3 sequences, around 10% found once; its top ten account for roughly 18%. The sample in question was PBMCs, obtained on the day of the first yellow fever vaccination. The rearrangement links TRBV25-1 to TRBJ2-3; TRBD2 agrees at 10 bases. This clonotype was obtained from a man younger than 35 who received the YFV17D yellow fever vaccine. Here the CDR3 reads CASRVLAGYTQYF. As DNA, the CDR3 is TGTGCCAGCAGGGTACTAGCGGGGTATACGCAGTATTTT.